The 31 T cell receptor beta chains reported below all come from one sample, sequenced in a study of siplizumab effects on memory and regulatory T cells. Here immunoSEQ multiplex PCR was the method, and the copy in TCRdb shows in-frame clones only, minus some. The table records more than 85,000 clones, about nine tenths of them present only once. Sequenced sample: CD4+ T cells sorted from blood. The receptors stem from a human donor in good health.

The J gene is TRBJ2-1, the V gene TRBV9; 9 positions agree with TRBD2. CDR1 is SGDLS, CDR2 YYNGEE, per germline. J lost 7 bases, V lost 2 bases, and 7 bases had no gene match. This CDR3 has 15 amino acids. CDR3 nucleotides: TGTGCCAGCAGCGTGTTAGCGGGAGTTCGGAATGAGCAGTTCTTC. Translating gives CASSVLAGVRNEQFF.

The CDR3 loop is CAIGGSGDADTQYF. The DNA for the CDR3 is TGTGCCATAGGCGGTTCGGGAGACGCAGATACGCAGTATTTT. The rearrangement joins TRBV19 to TRBJ2-3, with D possibly being TRBD2 (6 bases). The CDR3 contains 14 residues. Germline lookup yields CDR1 LNHDA and CDR2 SQIVND (reference sequence). The germline V and J ends were trimmed by 10 bases and 4 bases, with 18 bases remaining between them.

The V call is TRBV5-1, the J call TRBJ2-3; D gene ambiguous. Between the trimmed V and J ends, which lost 6 bases and 0 bases, there was a span of 11 bases. CDR3 size: 14 residues. CDR1 and CDR2 (germline): SGHRS, YFSETQ. CDR3 sequence (DNA): TGCGCCAGCACCCCGGAATCTAGCACAGATACGCAGTATTTT. Encoded protein: CASTPESSTDTQYF.

The chain couples TRBV7-9 to TRBJ1-3; D uncertain. Germline CDR1 reads SEHNR; CDR2 reads FQNEAQ (reference sequence). The CDR3 has 12 amino acids. V was clipped by 5 bases and J by 2 bases, with 4 bases between them. The CDR3 loop reads CASSAPGNTIYF. CDR3 nucleotides: TGTGCCAGCAGCGCCCCTGGAAACACCATATATTTT.

The J gene is TRBJ2-3, the V gene TRBV6-5; no reliable D call. The CDR3 runs 13 residues. The V gene lost 5 bases and the J gene lost 3 bases, with 9 bases spanning the gap. Germline CDR1 and CDR2: MNHEY and SVGAGI. The CDR3 loop is CASSPPGTDTQYF. CDR3 DNA sequence: TGTGCCAGCAGTCCCCCCGGGACAGATACGCAGTATTTT.

The rearrangement links TRBV11-2 to TRBJ2-6; D ambiguous. CDR3 size: 16 residues. The germline V gene has CDR1 SGHAT and CDR2 FQNNGV. The V and J ends lost 6 bases and 2 bases respectively, with 14 bases between them. The DNA for the CDR3 is TGTGCCAGCAGACCGAGTTACAGAACTGGGGCCAACGTCCTGACTTTC. Amino acid sequence: CASRPSYRTGANVLTF.

The chain carries TRBV19 and TRBJ1-5; D might be TRBD1 (5 bases). The germline gives CDR1 LNHDA, CDR2 SQIVND (reference sequence). CDR3 length: 14 residues. V lost 3 bases to trimming and J lost 2 bases, with 8 bases between them. CDR3 amino acids: CASSIGDGNQPQHF. The CDR3 DNA reads TGTGCCAGTAGTATCGGGGACGGCAATCAGCCCCAGCATTTT. The whole variable domain, remainder taken from reference TRBV19 and TRBJ1-5, is DGGITQSPKYLFRKEGQNVTLSCEQNLNHDAMYWYRQDPGQGLRLIYYSQIVNDFQKGDIAEGYSVSREKKESFPLTVTSAQKNPTAFYLCASSIGDGNQPQHFGDGTRLSIL.

The rearrangement uses TRBV27 and TRBJ2-2, with 7 nucleotides matching TRBD1. Germline CDR1 reads MNHEY; CDR2 reads SMNVEV (reference sequence). Germline trimming cut 2 bases from V and 6 bases from J; bases unmatched to any gene: 6. The CDR3 spans 15 residues. The CDR3 sequence: CASSLQTGYPGELFF. CDR3 DNA sequence: TGTGCCAGCAGTTTACAGACAGGGTACCCCGGGGAGCTGTTTTTT.

This rearrangement joins TRBV7-6 to TRBJ2-3; 11 nucleotides match TRBD2. V dropped 4 bases and J dropped 0; count of bases not matched to a gene: 6. The CDR3 spans 17 residues. CDR1 SGHVS and CDR2 FNYEAQ come from the germline V gene. CDR3 bases: TGTGCCAGCAGCTCAGGACTAGCGGGCAGTAGCACAGATACGCAGTATTTT. Translation gives CASSSGLAGSSTDTQYF.

This clone has only one observation. The chain joins TRBV6-5 to TRBJ1-1, with no clear D. The CDR3 consists of 15 residues. Germline loops: CDR1 MNHEY, CDR2 SVGAGI. Trimming pared 0 bases from V and 0 bases from J, leaving 8 bases between. In DNA, the CDR3 is TGTGCCAGCAGTTACTCGTCTGTTATGAACACTGAAGCTTTCTTT. This codes for CASSYSSVMNTEAFF.

This sequence joins TRBV10-3 and TRBJ1-2; D ambiguous. The CDR3 has 16 amino acids. Germline lookup yields CDR1 ENHRY and CDR2 SYGVKD. V lost 11 bases and J 3 bases, leaving 25 bases between the germline ends. The CDR3 nucleotides are TGTGCCCTCCTCCGGGTAGACGGAGAACGGGACTATGGCTACACCTTC. It specifies CALLRVDGERDYGYTF.

The V call is TRBV14, the J call TRBJ2-3; D might be TRBD1 (6 bases). The CDR3 runs to 17 residues. From germline, CDR1 is SGHDN and CDR2 FVKESK. Trimming stripped 1 base from V and 2 bases from J, with 16 bases between. CDR3 region: CASSQGVVGQITDTQYF. The CDR3 DNA reads TGTGCCAGCAGCCAAGGGGTCGTCGGACAGATCACAGATACGCAGTATTTT.

This chain connects TRBV4-1 to TRBJ2-5, with D possibly being TRBD1 (5 bases). V was cut by 0 bases and J by 6 bases, with 11 bases left in between. The CDR3 contains 14 residues. Germline V lookup: CDR1 MGHRA, CDR2 YSYEKL. The CDR3 DNA is TGCGCCAGCAGCCAAGACAGGGAAGGCAAGACCCAGTACTTC. Translation: CASSQDREGKTQYF.

This clone has a handful of counts. The V call is TRBV6-6, the J call TRBJ1-6, with a tentative D call TRBD1 (5 bases). CDR1 is MNHNY, CDR2 SVGAGI, per germline (reference sequence). Trimming shortened V by 6 bases and J by 8 bases, and 17 bases separated the two germline ends. This CDR3 has 15 amino acids. CDR3 in amino acids: CASSLPATGDSPLHF. CDR3 nucleotide sequence: TGTGCCAGCAGCCTACCGGCGACGGGGGATTCACCCCTCCACTTT.

This chain connects TRBV6-5 to TRBJ2-3; TRBD1 is a possible D gene (6 bases). Germline lookup yields CDR1 MNHEY and CDR2 SVGAGI. The CDR3 has 13 amino acids. The V and J ends lost 4 bases and 12 bases respectively, with 17 bases between them. The CDR3 protein is CASSSGQKLAQYF. The CDR3 DNA follows: TGTGCCAGCAGTTCCGGACAGAAGTTAGCCCAGTATTTT.

This chain uses TRBV7-8 with TRBJ1-5; D call uncertain. CDR1 and CDR2 (germline): SGHVS, FQNEAQ. V was cut by 4 bases and J by 5 bases, with 9 bases left in between. This CDR3 comprises 13 residues. The CDR3 DNA follows: TGTGCCAGCAGCTCGGACCAGGATCAGCCCCAGCATTTT. This gives the protein CASSSDQDQPQHF.

The rearrangement joins TRBV6-5 to TRBJ1-2; 7 nucleotides match TRBD1. There are 14 residues in the CDR3. After removal of 6 bases from V and 1 base from J, the junction contained 5 bases not matched to a gene. The germline V gene has CDR1 MNHEY and CDR2 SVGAGI. CDR3 in amino acids: CASRRQGGNYGYTF. The DNA for the CDR3 is TGTGCCAGCAGAAGACAGGGTGGTAACTATGGCTACACCTTC.

The genes are TRBV5-6 and TRBJ1-2, with 7 bases lining up with TRBD1. Per germline, CDR1 SGHDT and CDR2 YYEEEE. V shed 1 base, J shed 6 bases, and the junction held 6 bases outside the gene matches. The CDR3 has 14 amino acids. The CDR3: CASSLKQGFHGYTF. DNA for the CDR3: TGTGCCAGCAGCTTGAAACAGGGGTTTCATGGCTACACCTTC.

The gene calls are TRBV6-1 and TRBJ2-7; no clear D gene. Germline V gene sequence: CDR1 MNHNS, CDR2 SASEGT. The CDR3 has 13 amino acids. V was trimmed by 2 bases and J by 6 bases, leaving 11 bases between them. The CDR3 DNA follows: TGTGCCAGCAGTGAATTTTCCGTAAGCGAGCAGTACTTC. It codes for CASSEFSVSEQYF.

This chain uses TRBV25-1 with TRBJ1-2; D is ambiguous. CDR3 length: 14 residues. Germline V CDR1 and CDR2: MGHDK, SYGVNS. Trimming removed 3 bases at V and 4 bases at J, with 12 bases between. The CDR3 DNA reads TGTGCCAGCAGTGAGTTAGGACGGCCCTATGGCTACACCTTC. Residues: CASSELGRPYGYTF.

The genes are TRBV7-2 and TRBJ2-7, with D unresolved. Trimming left V 5 bases short and J 3 bases short, with 5 bases between. Germline V lookup: CDR1 SGHTA, CDR2 FQGNSA. The CDR3 covers 11 residues. The CDR3 coding sequence is TGTGCCAGCAGCCCCTTCTACGAGCAGTACTTC. The encoded protein is CASSPFYEQYF.

The CDR3 DNA reads TGTGCCAGTAGTATCGACGGGCAGGGGGCCTTTTATAGCAATCAGCCCCAGCATTTT. Translated, it gives CASSIDGQGAFYSNQPQHF. The chain employs TRBV19 and TRBJ1-5; 8 nucleotides match TRBD1. Germline trimming cut 3 bases from V and 0 bases from J; bases unmatched to any gene: 13. Germline CDR1 is LNHDA and CDR2 is SQIVND (reference sequence). The CDR3 has 19 amino acids.

V is TRBV25-1 and J is TRBJ1-4; D is unclear. V dropped 3 bases and J dropped 6 bases, with 11 bases sitting between them. CDR1 and CDR2 (germline): MGHDK, SYGVNS. The CDR3 is 14 amino acids. CDR3 in amino acids: CASSELGDYEKLFF. The CDR3 DNA sequence: TGTGCCAGCAGTGAGTTGGGTGACTATGAAAAACTGTTTTTT.

V is TRBV7-2 and J is TRBJ2-7; D is undetermined. The CDR3 has 14 residues. Germline CDR1 and CDR2: SGHTA and FQGNSA. V lost 1 base to trimming and J lost 4 bases, with 11 bases between them. This chain's CDR3 is CASSLGVIEYEQYF. CDR3 coding DNA: TGTGCCAGCAGCTTAGGGGTAATAGAATACGAGCAGTACTTC.

The genes are TRBV14 and TRBJ1-2; 12 bases align to TRBD1. Unmatched junction bases numbered 6, after V lost 6 bases and J lost 7 bases. CDR3 length: 14 amino acids. The germline gives CDR1 SGHDN, CDR2 FVKESK. The CDR3 is CASRPGTGGSGYTF. For the CDR3, the DNA is TGTGCCAGCAGACCTGGGACAGGGGGCTCTGGCTACACCTTC.

The rearrangement joins TRBV2 to TRBJ2-7, with 7 bases lining up with TRBD1. The DNA matches TRBJ2-5 better at its end, which makes the J call doubtful. CDR1 and CDR2 from the germline V gene are SNHLY and FYNNEI. This CDR3 has 12 residues. The CDR3 coding sequence is TGTGCCAGCAGTCCCCGACAGGGGACCCAGTACTTC. Amino acid sequence: CASSPRQGTQYF.

The gene calls are TRBV29-1 and TRBJ1-4, with D uncertain. The germline CDR1 and CDR2 sequences are SQVTM and ANQGSEA. This CDR3 has 10 residues. The V end was cut by 2 bases, the J end by 8 bases, with 3 bases between. The CDR3 reads CSVEREKLFF. The CDR3, as DNA: TGCAGCGTTGAAAGAGAAAAACTGTTTTTT.

This clone was observed a single time. The chain combines TRBV19 with TRBJ2-5, with TRBD2 matching 9 bases. V was pared by 4 bases and J by 2 bases, with 5 bases of the junction left unmatched. The germline CDR1 and CDR2 sequences are LNHDA and SQIVND (reference sequence). This CDR3 region has 15 residues. The CDR3 nucleotides are TGTGCCAGTAGTAGCCTGACTAGCGGACAAGAGACCCAGTACTTC. Amino acids: CASSSLTSGQETQYF.

This clone has only one observation. The chain combines TRBV5-1 with TRBJ2-3; D is uncertain. The CDR3 has 15 residues. CDR1 is SGHRS, CDR2 YFSETQ, per germline. V dropped 4 bases and J dropped 1 base, with 13 bases sitting between them. CDR3: CASSEGRPGTDTQYF. In DNA, the CDR3 is TGCGCCAGCAGCGAAGGACGGCCCGGCACAGATACGCAGTATTTT.

This clone turned up a few times. The gene calls are TRBV10-3 and TRBJ2-1; 7 bases are shared with TRBD2. V gave up 8 bases and J gave up 3 bases; unmatched junction bases: 1. The CDR3 consists of 12 residues. Germline loops: CDR1 ENHRY, CDR2 SYGVKD. CDR3 in amino acids: CAIRDYYNEQFF. CDR3 DNA sequence: TGTGCCATCCGGGACTACTACAATGAGCAGTTCTTC.

This chain links TRBV6-6 with TRBJ1-1; maybe TRBD1 (6 bases). Germline CDR1 MNHNY, CDR2 SVGAGI (reference sequence). The length of the CDR3 is 14 residues. The V and J ends lost 2 bases and 6 bases respectively, with 13 bases between them. This CDR3 reads CASSYPTGTPEAFF. As DNA, the CDR3 is TGTGCCAGCAGTTACCCCACAGGGACCCCTGAAGCTTTCTTT.